This T cell receptor beta chain was recovered during a study of beta chain features in type 1 diabetes. This clone was recorded a few times. Antigen: not known. What was sequenced were expressed TCRB transcripts, since all of the isolated RNA had been reverse transcribed. Sequencing was performed with immunoSEQ multiplex PCR; in TCRdb, only in-frame clones are kept and a portion is missing. The sample records about half a million clones, over 9.5% being singletons. The length of the CDR3 is 16 residues. V trimming: 5 bases; J trimming: 7 bases; junction bases outside the gene matches: 10. Germline V gives CDR1 SGHRS, CDR2 YFSETQ. Study-level points and caveats: Researchers reported that naive, central memory and Treg TCRB repertoires appeared more similar in patients than in healthy donors.

The TCR originated in a woman between 18 and 29 years old in good health. The sequencing sample was made of naive CD4+ T cells from blood. J is TRBJ2-1 and V is TRBV5-1, with 12 nucleotides matching TRBD1. DNA of the CDR3: TGCGCCAGCAGAGTTGGCGGGACAGGGGGCCAGAATGAGCAGTTCTTC. Its protein is CASRVGGTGGQNEQFF.